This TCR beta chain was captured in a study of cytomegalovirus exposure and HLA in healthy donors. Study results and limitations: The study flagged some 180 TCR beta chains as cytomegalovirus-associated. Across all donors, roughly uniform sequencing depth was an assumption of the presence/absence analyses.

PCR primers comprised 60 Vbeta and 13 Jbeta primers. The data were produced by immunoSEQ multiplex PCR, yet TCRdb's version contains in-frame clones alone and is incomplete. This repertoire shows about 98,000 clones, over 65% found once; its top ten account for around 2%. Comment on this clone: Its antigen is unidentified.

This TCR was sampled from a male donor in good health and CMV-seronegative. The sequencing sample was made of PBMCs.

CDR3 sequence reads: CASSKSEETQYF. The CDR3 nucleotides read TGTGCCAGCAGCAAAAGCGAAGAGACCCAGTACTTC. The chain links TRBV6-5 to TRBJ2-5; D is unresolved. The CDR3 loop spans 12 amino acids. V shed 6 bases and J shed 3 bases, with 8 bases lying between them. Per the germline V gene, CDR1 is MNHEY and CDR2 is SVGAGI.